The 17 T cell receptor beta chains given below trace back to one sample, sequenced in a study of blood T cell repertoires in COVID-19. Here immunoSEQ multiplex PCR was the method, and the copy in TCRdb shows in-frame clones only, minus some. The table shows more than 40,000 clones, with approximately 84% occurring only once. Sequencing used peripheral blood. These receptors all come from a man between 45 and 60 years old with active COVID-19.

The chain has TRBV6-6 and TRBJ1-5; 7 bases are shared with TRBD1. Germline V gene sequence: CDR1 MNHNY, CDR2 SVGAGI (reference sequence). V shed 2 bases and J 11 bases; nucleotides not matched to a gene: 15. This CDR3 spans 16 amino acids. CDR3 DNA: TGTGCCAGCAGTTACCCAGGCCAGGGGGAAGGGGGAGCCCAGCATTTT. Translating gives CASSYPGQGEGGAQHF.

The chain is built from TRBV19 and TRBJ1-5, with 11 positions matching TRBD1. V gave up 3 bases and J gave up 6 bases; unmatched junction bases: 1. Germline V gene lookup returns CDR1 LNHDA and CDR2 SQIVND (reference sequence). This CDR3 is 14 amino acids long. The CDR3 loop is CASSIGTGGQPQHF. CDR3 in DNA: TGTGCCAGTAGTATTGGGACAGGGGGTCAGCCCCAGCATTTT.

This clone has just one count. The chain combines TRBV28 with TRBJ2-4, with a tentative D call TRBD1 (6 bases). With 1 base removed from V and 8 bases from J, the gap between germline ends came to 9 bases. Germline CDR1 MDHEN, CDR2 SYDVKM. The CDR3 length is 13 residues. CDR3 in DNA: TGTGCCAGCAGTTTATTGGGGGCCGACATTCAGTACTTC. Translating it yields CASSLLGADIQYF.

The gene calls are TRBV7-9 and TRBJ2-3, with 9 bases aligning to TRBD1. The germline CDR1 and CDR2 sequences are SEHNR and FQNEAQ (reference sequence). Trimming took 5 bases from V and 2 from J; bases not matched to a gene: 5. This CDR3 has 15 residues. The CDR3, as DNA: TGTGCCAGCAGCCGGGACAGGGCCAACACAGATACGCAGTATTTT. Protein: CASSRDRANTDTQYF.

This clone appeared once. V is TRBV29-1 and J is TRBJ2-2, with TRBD1 matching over 8 bases. J gave up 6 bases and V 5 bases, and 11 bases lay outside the gene matches. Germline values: CDR1 SQVTM, CDR2 ANQGSEA. The CDR3 length is 15 residues. The CDR3, as DNA: TGCAGCGTTTACATCGGGGGACAGGACGCCGGGGAGCTGTTTTTT. Residues: CSVYIGGQDAGELFF.

Remarks on this clone: One junction end does not reproduce the germline sequence, and a read error may be involved. The V call is TRBV10-2, the J call TRBJ2-7, with 9 positions matching TRBD1. Germline lookup yields CDR1 WSHSY and CDR2 SAAADI. The CDR3 runs 13 residues. The CDR3 here is CASGRTGVRSLDF. CDR3 bases: TGCGCCAGCGGGAGGACAGGGGTTCGCTCTCTTGACTTC.

The rearrangement uses TRBV19 and TRBJ2-3; 10 positions agree with TRBD1. This CDR3 comprises 16 residues. With V trimmed by 3 bases and J by 5 bases, 8 bases remained unmatched. The germline CDR1 and CDR2 sequences are LNHDA and SQIVND (reference sequence). The CDR3 region has the DNA TGTGCCAGTAGTATTGAAGGGACAGGGGTTGGAGATACGCAGTATTTT. Translated: CASSIEGTGVGDTQYF. The whole variable domain, remainder taken from reference TRBV19 and TRBJ2-3, is DGGITQSPKYLFRKEGQNVTLSCEQNLNHDAMYWYRQDPGQGLRLIYYSQIVNDFQKGDIAEGYSVSREKKESFPLTVTSAQKNPTAFYLCASSIEGTGVGDTQYFGPGTRLTVL.

The J gene is TRBJ2-6, the V gene TRBV28, with unresolved D. The germline CDR1 and CDR2 sequences are MDHEN and SYDVKM. The V end lost 5 bases, the J end lost 4 bases, and 18 bases lay between the germline ends. The CDR3 extends over 17 amino acids. The CDR3: CASSPSSSYSGANVLTF. Here the CDR3 DNA reads TGTGCCAGCAGTCCTAGTAGCTCGTATTCCGGGGCCAACGTCCTGACTTTC.

V and J are TRBV19 and TRBJ1-1, with D maybe TRBD1 (5 bases). The CDR3 extends over 13 amino acids. The ends were cut back, 8 bases at V and 0 bases at J, with 10 bases in the middle. CDR1 and CDR2 from the germline V gene are LNHDA and SQIVND (reference sequence). This CDR3 is CASGAGMNTEAFF. CDR3 sequence (DNA): TGTGCCAGTGGGGCAGGGATGAACACTGAAGCTTTCTTT. Combining the CDR3 with reference TRBV19 and TRBJ1-1 gives the whole variable domain DGGITQSPKYLFRKEGQNVTLSCEQNLNHDAMYWYRQDPGQGLRLIYYSQIVNDFQKGDIAEGYSVSREKKESFPLTVTSAQKNPTAFYLCASGAGMNTEAFFGQGTRLTVV.

CDR3 loop: CASSGDSYEQYF. As DNA, the CDR3 is TGCGCCAGCAGCGGAGACAGCTACGAGCAGTACTTC. This chain links TRBV10-1 with TRBJ2-7; possibly TRBD1 for D (5 bases). The germline V gene has CDR1 WNHNN and CDR2 SYGVQD (reference sequence). V was pared by 6 bases and J by 3 bases, with 9 bases between. This CDR3 contains 12 residues.

The J gene is TRBJ2-7, the V gene TRBV5-1; the match to TRBD1 covers 9 bases. Per germline, CDR1 SGHRS and CDR2 YFSETQ. CDR3 length: 17 residues. V lost 4 bases to trimming and J lost 6 bases; unmatched junction nucleotides: 17. CDR3 region: CASSLAPQGTGPSEQYF. CDR3 DNA: TGCGCCAGCAGCCTCGCCCCCCAAGGGACAGGGCCCTCCGAGCAGTACTTC.

The chain is built from TRBV2 and TRBJ2-5, with D possibly being TRBD1 (5 bases). CDR1 and CDR2 from the germline V gene are SNHLY and FYNNEI. V shed 2 bases and J shed 5 bases, with 15 bases lying between them. The CDR3 runs 15 residues. The CDR3 reads CASSEPGSGSETQYF. As DNA, the CDR3 is TGTGCCAGCAGTGAACCTGGTTCAGGGTCGGAGACCCAGTACTTC.

The chain links TRBV5-5 to TRBJ1-1; weak D call: TRBD1 (5 bases). The germline V gene encodes CDR1 SGHKS and CDR2 YYEKEE (reference sequence). V lost 4 bases and J lost 1, with 14 bases in between. CDR3 length: 15 amino acids. DNA of the CDR3: TGTGCCAGCAGCAGAGTTCAGGGTGAGAACACTGAAGCTTTCTTT. Residues: CASSRVQGENTEAFF.

The chain is built from TRBV27 and TRBJ2-3, with a weak D call TRBD1 (6 bases). Trimming pared 5 bases from V and 10 bases from J, leaving 13 bases between. The germline V gene has CDR1 MNHEY and CDR2 SMNVEV (reference sequence). The CDR3 runs 12 residues. The CDR3 DNA reads TGTGCCAGCAGTGTTACGGGACACCCGCAGTATTTT. It specifies CASSVTGHPQYF.

The chain is built from TRBV9 and TRBJ2-2, with 11 bases that match TRBD2. The germline V gene encodes CDR1 SGDLS and CDR2 YYNGEE. The ends lost 0 bases at V and 7 bases at J; junction bases unmatched: 14. The CDR3 consists of 19 residues. Written as DNA, the CDR3 is TGTGCCAGCAGCGTAGCTACGATCGCGGTAGCGGGGGGGCACGGGGAGCTGTTTTTT. Its protein product is CASSVATIAVAGGHGELFF.

The V and J genes are TRBV3-1 (or the pseudogene TRBV3-2) and TRBJ2-3; 8 nucleotides match TRBD1. This CDR3 is 15 amino acids long. Germline CDR1 and CDR2: LGHDT and YNNKEL (reference sequence). The ends lost 5 bases at V and 1 base at J; junction bases unmatched: 5. CDR3 bases: TGTGCCAGCAGCTCGCCGGGACAGGGCACAGATACGCAGTATTTT. This encodes CASSSPGQGTDTQYF.

The rearrangement joins TRBV7-2 to TRBJ2-3; 16 bases agree with TRBD2. Per germline, CDR1 SGHTA and CDR2 FQGNSA. J gave up 5 bases and V 2 bases, and 7 bases lay outside the gene matches. The CDR3 consists of 18 residues. The CDR3: CASSLMGTSGGALDTQYF. DNA of the CDR3: TGTGCCAGCAGCTTAATGGGGACTAGCGGGGGGGCCTTAGATACGCAGTATTTT.